Shown below are 20 T cell receptor beta chains from a single sample sequenced in a study of blood T cell repertoires in COVID-19. Assay used: immunoSEQ multiplex PCR; TCRdb lists only in-frame clones, some missing. The sample lists 75,000 to 90,000 clones, just under 80% occurring once. Sample: peripheral blood. These receptors originate from a man aged 55-75 years with COVID-19, enrolled during active disease.

The chain uses TRBV3-1 (or the pseudogene TRBV3-2) and TRBJ2-3; weak D call: TRBD1 (7 bases). Trimming stripped 4 bases from V and 2 bases from J, with 13 bases between. The CDR3 runs 15 residues. Per germline, CDR1 LGHDT and CDR2 YNNKEL (reference sequence). CDR3 sequence: CASSRRDSYTDTQYF. The CDR3 DNA is TGTGCCAGCAGCCGGAGGGACAGCTACACAGATACGCAGTATTTT.

The genes are TRBV28 and TRBJ2-2, with 10 nucleotides matching TRBD1. CDR3 length: 15 residues. V gave up 8 bases and J gave up 5 bases; unmatched junction bases: 8. Germline CDR1 is MDHEN and CDR2 is SYDVKM. CDR3 coding DNA: TGTGCCAGCTCTTTACCGGGACAGGGGACCGGGGAGCTGTTTTTT. It encodes CASSLPGQGTGELFF.

This chain links TRBV7-2 with TRBJ1-2, with TRBD1 matching 8 bases. With 6 bases clipped from V and 4 bases from J, the junction kept 7 bases outside the gene matches. The CDR3 consists of 14 residues. Germline V CDR1 and CDR2: SGHTA, FQGNSA. As DNA, the CDR3 is TGTGCCAGCAGGGGGAGACAGGGGCCCTATGGCTACACCTTC. Amino acid sequence: CASRGRQGPYGYTF.

This clone was picked up one time. The CDR3 spells CASSPFPIGGFF. In nucleotides, the CDR3 is TGTGCCAGCAGCCCCTTCCCCATAGGAGGGTTCTTC. The chain recombines TRBV12-3 or TRBV12-4 with TRBJ2-1, with D tentatively TRBD2 (5 bases). The germline V and J ends were trimmed by 6 bases and 15 bases, with 18 bases remaining between them. This CDR3 is built from 12 residues.

This clone was picked up a small number of times. The rearrangement links TRBV5-6 to TRBJ2-2; 8 nucleotides line up with TRBD1. This CDR3 contains 17 residues. V was pared by 4 bases and J by 2 bases, with 10 bases of the junction left unmatched. Germline loops: CDR1 SGHDT, CDR2 YYEEEE. This CDR3 reads CASSPGPDRGNTGELFF. The CDR3 DNA reads as TGTGCCAGCAGCCCGGGGCCCGACAGGGGAAACACCGGGGAGCTGTTTTTT.

A word on this clone: The junction does not match germline at one end; this may be a read error. The chain couples TRBV11-2 to TRBJ1-3, with D tentatively TRBD1 (5 bases). The CDR3 is 15 residues long. Germline CDR1 reads SGHAT; CDR2 reads FQNNGV. CDR3 sequence reads: CASSVDGTAGNTIYF. Here the CDR3 DNA reads TGTGCCAGCAGCGTAGACGGGACTGCTGGAAACACCATATATTTT.

This clone was seen a single time. CDR3 nucleotides: TGTGCCAGTATCCTAGGTGGGGTCGGGGTTACTGAAGCTTTCTTT. Translating it yields CASILGGVGVTEAFF. The J gene is TRBJ1-1, the V gene TRBV19; D is ambiguous. In germline, CDR1 is LNHDA, CDR2 SQIVND (reference sequence). The CDR3 spans 15 residues. With 7 bases removed from V and 5 bases from J, the gap between germline ends came to 20 bases. The whole variable domain, filled in from reference TRBV19 and TRBJ1-1, reads DGGITQSPKYLFRKEGQNVTLSCEQNLNHDAMYWYRQDPGQGLRLIYYSQIVNDFQKGDIAEGYSVSREKKESFPLTVTSAQKNPTAFYLCASILGGVGVTEAFFGQGTRLTVV.

This clone has only one observation. This chain links TRBV6-5 with TRBJ2-7; 9 nucleotides agree with TRBD1. The J segment lost 4 bases and the V segment lost 6 bases, leaving 4 bases of the junction unmatched. The CDR3 is 13 residues long. The germline gives CDR1 MNHEY, CDR2 SVGAGI. CDR3 sequence: CASRSGQGYEQYF. The DNA of the CDR3 is TGTGCCAGCAGGTCGGGACAGGGTTACGAGCAGTACTTC.

V usage is TRBV14 and J usage is TRBJ1-1; D is unclear. With 0 bases removed from V and 5 bases from J, the gap between germline ends came to 22 bases. CDR1 is SGHDN and CDR2 is FVKESK in the germline V gene. This CDR3 has 18 residues. The CDR3 is CASSQDGGLHSSLTEAFF. In nucleotides, the CDR3 is TGTGCCAGCAGCCAAGACGGAGGATTGCATAGTAGCCTTACTGAAGCTTTCTTT.

J is TRBJ2-2 and V is TRBV7-2, with 10 bases identical to TRBD2. CDR1 SGHTA and CDR2 FQGNSA come from the germline V gene. The CDR3 contains 16 residues. The junction had 5 bases not matched to a gene; V was cut back by 2 bases and J by 5 bases. The CDR3 DNA sequence: TGTGCCAGCAGCTTAAAAGCGGGAGGGGGGACCGGGGAGCTGTTTTTT. Its protein product is CASSLKAGGGTGELFF.

This rearrangement joins TRBV19 to TRBJ2-2; D gene unclear. V was clipped by 5 bases and J by 4 bases, with 5 bases between them. This CDR3 has 12 residues. The V gene's germline CDR1 is LNHDA and CDR2 SQIVND (reference sequence). Here the CDR3 reads CASSFRTGELFF. Here the CDR3 DNA reads TGTGCCAGTAGTTTTCGCACCGGGGAGCTGTTTTTT.

This chain uses TRBV12-3 or TRBV12-4 with TRBJ2-1; 8 nucleotides agree with TRBD2. Trimming removed 9 bases from V and 3 bases from J; junction bases left unmatched: 4. The CDR3 spans 13 residues. CDR3 sequence reads: CASGTSRYNEQFF. Written as DNA, the CDR3 is TGTGCCAGTGGGACTAGTCGCTACAATGAGCAGTTCTTC.

The chain combines TRBV2 with TRBJ2-5, with 9 bases lining up with TRBD1. The V gene end was trimmed by 10 bases and the J gene end by 3 bases; junction bases not matched to a gene: 21. The CDR3 contains 18 residues. Germline V gene sequence: CDR1 SNHLY, CDR2 FYNNEI. CDR3 sequence: CATKTRDREGGWKETQYF. Written as DNA, the CDR3 is TGTGCCACCAAGACTCGGGACAGGGAAGGGGGGTGGAAAGAGACCCAGTACTTC.

The V gene is TRBV5-6, the J gene TRBJ1-1; D gene uncertain. This CDR3 has 13 residues. Germline assignment: CDR1 SGHDT and CDR2 YYEEEE. V dropped 0 bases and J dropped 8 bases, with 11 bases sitting between them. The CDR3 DNA reads as TGTGCCAGCAGCTTGGAAGGGAGAGGAGAAGCTTTCTTT. Translation gives CASSLEGRGEAFF.

The chain carries TRBV12-3 or TRBV12-4 and TRBJ2-7; D is perhaps TRBD1 (5 bases). The CDR3 sequence is 12 residues long. V was cut by 3 bases and J by 4 bases, with 7 bases left in between. The DNA of the CDR3 is TGTGCCAGCAGTTTTGACAGTTACGAGCAGTACTTC. Translation gives CASSFDSYEQYF.

This chain connects TRBV9 to TRBJ2-7, with TRBD2 as a possible D gene (6 bases). The V gene's germline CDR1 is SGDLS and CDR2 YYNGEE. CDR3 length: 15 residues. V was trimmed by 4 bases and J by 2 bases, leaving 16 bases between them. The CDR3 region has the DNA TGTGCCAGCAGCCCTGGGGGGTACGAGGCCTACGAGCAGTACTTC. Translating it yields CASSPGGYEAYEQYF.

The chain couples TRBV5-6 to TRBJ2-7; D not certain. The V end was cut by 3 bases, the J end by 0 bases, with 4 bases between. CDR1 is SGHDT, CDR2 YYEEEE, per germline. CDR3 length: 12 amino acids. The CDR3 is CASSSISYEQYF. CDR3 coding DNA: TGTGCCAGCAGCTCTATCTCCTACGAGCAGTACTTC.

This clone appeared once. J is TRBJ2-7 and V is TRBV29-1, with 9 bases fitting TRBD1. Germline assignment: CDR1 SQVTM and CDR2 ANQGSEA. The J segment lost 5 bases and the V segment lost 3 bases, leaving 5 bases of the junction unmatched. The CDR3 has 13 amino acids. This CDR3 is CSVDGTGRNEQYF. The DNA of the CDR3 is TGCAGCGTTGACGGGACAGGGAGGAACGAGCAGTACTTC.

V and J are TRBV2 and TRBJ1-1; TRBD1 is a possible D gene (5 bases). This CDR3 is 13 amino acids long. Germline assignment: CDR1 SNHLY and CDR2 FYNNEI. Trimming took off 5 bases at V and 5 bases at J, with 12 bases between the two ends. DNA for the CDR3: TGTGCCAGCAGTCCCCGACAGTATACTGAAGCTTTCTTT. Translated, it gives CASSPRQYTEAFF.

The chain is built from TRBV6-2 or TRBV6-3 and TRBJ1-2; D is possibly TRBD1 (5 bases). There are 13 residues in the CDR3. The V gene's germline CDR1 is MNHEY and CDR2 SVGEGT. Trimming pared 2 bases from V and 3 bases from J, leaving 7 bases between. The CDR3 DNA sequence: TGTGCCAGCAGTTACGACAGCTACTATGGCTACACCTTC. It translates to CASSYDSYYGYTF.